The 10 T cell receptor beta chains in this list originate from one sample, sequenced in a study of Graves' ophthalmopathy and Graves' hyperthyroidism listed by TCRdb under 2018. The data were produced on an Illumina HiSeq 2000. TCR beta CDR3 regions were amplified from RNA transcripts for repertoire sequencing. HTBI primers and the Qiagen OneStep RT-PCR kit were used in a first-round RT-PCR, which was followed by a second-round multiplex PCR, size selection and purification. The public reads were run again by TCRdb, first through fastp at Q25 and then through MiXCR, and only productive beta chains were kept. Every entry covers one CDR3 protein and lists the most common genes and DNA from its rows. The sample table holds about 550,000 distinct CDR3 sequences, of which about 40% were seen once. The top ten clones comprise about 4.2% of the sample. Sequenced material: peripheral blood or thyroid tissue (not recorded which). The receptors originated from an adult man with Graves' hyperthyroidism.

This clonotype has at least ten counts. The chain couples TRBV14 to TRBJ2-7; D is perhaps TRBD2 (6 bases). There are 13 residues in the CDR3. V lost 4 bases to trimming and J lost 6 bases, with 13 bases between them. Germline V gene data show CDR1 as SGHDN and CDR2 as FVKESK. CDR3 nucleotides: TGTGCCAGCAGCCGCCAGCTGGGAGGCGAGCAGTACTTC. As protein: CASSRQLGGEQYF.

This clonotype was found once. This chain connects TRBV29-1 to TRBJ1-4, with D hard to call. Deletions cut 6 bases from V and 8 bases from J, with 7 bases between. Germline loops: CDR1 SQVTM, CDR2 ANQGSEA. The length of the CDR3 is 10 residues. The DNA of the CDR3 is TGCAGCGTAACGGGAGAAAAACTGTTTTTT. Translation: CSVTGEKLFF.

As regards this clonotype: A single base separates this from a much larger clone, so it may be a read error. The rearrangement uses TRBV5-1 and TRBJ2-7; perhaps TRBD1 as D (6 bases). The CDR3 contains 13 residues. Germline CDR1 SGHRS, CDR2 YFSETQ. The CDR3 DNA reads as TGCGCCAGCCAGGACAGAGAGGCCTACGAGCAGTGCTTC. It yields the protein CASQDREAYEQCF.

About this clonotype itself: Sequence at one end of the junction differs from germline and may be a read error. This chain uses TRBV7-9 with TRBJ2-7; 7 positions agree with TRBD2. The CDR3 length is 11 residues. Germline V CDR1 and CDR2: SEHNR, FQNEAQ (reference sequence). CDR3 region: CASSLTGGRTF. The CDR3 coding sequence is TGTGCCAGCAGCTTAACGGGGGGTCGGACGTTC.

This clonotype occurred a few times. The chain employs TRBV5-1 and TRBJ1-6; perhaps TRBD1 as D (5 bases). CDR1 and CDR2 (germline): SGHRS, YFSETQ. This CDR3 region has 16 residues. The V end lost 1 base, the J end lost 9 bases, and 17 bases lay between the germline ends. CDR3 DNA sequence: TGCGCCAGCAGCTTGAGCGCGGGACGGGGTAGTTCACCCCTCCACTTT. Encoded protein: CASSLSAGRGSSPLHF.

As to this clonotype: A much larger clone lies a single base off, so this may be a read error. The V gene is TRBV3-1, the J gene TRBJ2-7; D is unresolved. The germline V gene has CDR1 LGHDT and CDR2 YNNKEL (reference sequence). The CDR3 consists of 12 residues. CDR3 loop: CASSQDLGPSAF. For the CDR3, the DNA is TGTGCCAGCAGCCAAGATTTGGGCCCCTCCGCGTTC.

The chain joins TRBV9 to TRBJ1-1; D possibly corresponds to TRBD1 (5 bases). This CDR3 has 14 amino acids. Germline CDR1 reads SGDLS; CDR2 reads YYNGEE. Trimming stripped 4 bases from V and 4 bases from J, with 14 bases between. The CDR3 spells CASSPSQGATEAFF. CDR3 DNA: TGTGCCAGCAGCCCATCTCAAGGGGCCACTGAAGCTTTCTTT.

This clonotype was seen ten or more times. The chain links TRBV29-1 to TRBJ1-2, with D unclear. Germline V CDR1 and CDR2: SQVTM, ANQGSEA. The CDR3 is 12 residues long. V was shortened by 8 bases and J by 0 bases, with 10 bases between the two germline ends. The CDR3 protein is CSITTANYGYTF. DNA for the CDR3: TGCAGCATTACAACCGCTAACTATGGCTACACCTTC.

This clonotype was counted a few times. The junction does not match germline at one end; this may be a read error. The J gene is TRBJ1-1, the V gene TRBV10-3; 7 nucleotides line up with TRBD1. This CDR3 has 14 residues. Germline CDR1 is ENHRY and CDR2 is SYGVKD. This chain's CDR3 is CASSALQGSTEAFF. The CDR3 nucleotides are TGTGCCAGCAGTGCACTACAGGGGTCCACTGAAGCTTTCTTT.

At least ten counts were recorded for this clonotype. This rearrangement joins TRBV24-1 to TRBJ1-5; 7 bases line up with TRBD1. The CDR3 is made up of 14 amino acids. J gave up 3 bases and V 4 bases, and 2 bases lay outside the gene matches. The V gene's germline CDR1 is KGHDR and CDR2 SFDVKD. CDR3 coding DNA: TGTGCCACCAGTGAAGGGACAGTCAATCAGCCCCAGCATTTT. Its translation is CATSEGTVNQPQHF.